This T cell receptor beta chain was observed in a study of PD-1 blockade in mismatch repair-deficient tumors. On the study more broadly: Patients had over ten mismatch repair-deficient cancer types and were previously treated and progressing.

Sequencing was performed with immunoSEQ multiplex PCR; in TCRdb, only in-frame clones are kept and a portion is missing. The sample includes some 120,000 clones, roughly 90% of them seen just once. Comments on this clone: What it binds is not known.

PCR or immunohistochemistry showed mismatch repair deficiency in every enrolled patient. Three pembrolizumab responders had their TCRs sequenced. Germline-derived CDR1 and CDR2 are SGHRS and YFSETQ. The CDR3 is 15 residues long. With 5 bases removed from V and 11 bases from J, the gap between germline ends came to 25 bases. General study results and limits: Tumor-resident clones, often absent from pretreatment blood, expanded after pembrolizumab and then contracted.

Source: peripheral blood, taken 70 to 73 weeks after starting pembrolizumab. This rearrangement joins TRBV5-1 to TRBJ2-5; D is ambiguous. The source is an adult with mismatch repair-deficient cancer. CDR3 in amino acids: CASRQDTQDIYGQYF. Written as DNA, the CDR3 is TGCGCCAGCAGACAAGACACCCAGGATATCTATGGGCAGTACTTC.